This T cell receptor beta chain derives from a study of OX40 agonist ivuxolimab in advanced cancers. Study-level background: A mean age of approximately 64 years, range roughly 23 to 85, was recorded, and under 85% were male. One patient with hepatocellular carcinoma and two with cutaneous melanoma, three in all, had partial responses. Notes on the study in general: Antigen specificity of clonally expanded peripheral T cells was not established.

People who had autoimmune disease history or systemic immunosuppression were excluded. Sequenced by immunoSEQ multiplex PCR; TCRdb stores in-frame clones only, minus some. The sample holds 60,000 or so clones, roughly 84% seen once. Comments on this clone: What it recognizes is unknown.

The ends lost 3 bases at V and 4 bases at J; junction bases unmatched: 7. This CDR3 contains 15 residues. Germline CDR1 and CDR2: SGDLS and YYNGEE. This chain connects TRBV9 to TRBJ2-1; 7 bases align to TRBD1. The sequencing here drew on CD4+ or CD8+ T cells sorted from blood, taken in a trial of the OX40 agonist ivuxolimab. The clonotype originates from an adult with an advanced solid tumor such as melanoma, head and neck, liver or kidney cancer. CDR3: CASSASGGAYNEQFF. CDR3 sequence (DNA): TGTGCCAGCAGCGCCTCAGGGGGTGCATACAATGAGCAGTTCTTC.